In its sample, the clone carrying this T cell receptor beta chain was seen many times. Its antigen remains unidentified. These data belong to a study of shared clonotypes between healthy human individuals. Several immunoSEQ plates held equal portions of the genomic DNA taken from each subset. Using immunoSEQ multiplex PCR, the repertoire was profiled, and TCRdb retains in-frame clones only, with some absent. This sample has around 530,000 clones, with around three quarters found just once. Findings of the study overall: Sampling covered blood only; tissue repertoires likely differ. Limited genetic and exposure-history diversity came from having few donors.

Each unsorted sample relied on about 90 million PBMCs as its source of genomic DNA. V gave up 6 bases and J gave up 0 bases, with 16 bases separating them. The germline gives CDR1 MDHEN, CDR2 SYDVKM. This CDR3 is 16 amino acids long. Material for sequencing was PBMCs. This clonotype was sampled from a woman in her thirties or forties in good health. Some clones in this sample may be carry-over from other donors' samples. The chain has TRBV28 and TRBJ2-3; D unresolved. DNA for the CDR3: TGTGCCAGCAGCTACCTCACCAGGCGGAGCACAGATACGCAGTATTTT. Translated, it gives CASSYLTRRSTDTQYF.